Below are 21 T cell receptor beta chains sequenced from a single sample in a study of blood T cell repertoires in COVID-19. The method was immunoSEQ multiplex PCR; TCRdb's version includes in-frame clones alone and lacks a portion of them. The sample has hundreds of thousands of clones, more than 85% seen once. The sequencing input was PBMCs or T cells enriched from blood (not recorded which). The receptors were sampled from a woman between 25 and 40 years old who had recovered from COVID-19.

This clone was found a few times. V usage is TRBV19 and J usage is TRBJ1-6, with 8 positions matching TRBD1. The CDR3 has 13 residues. Germline V gives CDR1 LNHDA, CDR2 SQIVND (reference sequence). V was pared by 7 bases and J by 7 bases, with 3 bases of the junction left unmatched. The chain's CDR3 is CASKDRVNSPLHF. For the CDR3, the DNA is TGTGCCAGTAAGGACAGGGTAAATTCACCCCTCCACTTT.

In this sample, this clone turned up a few times. Additional DNA sequences in this sample encode the identical CDR3. V gene TRBV29-1 combines with J gene TRBJ1-1, with a tentative D call TRBD1 (6 bases). Trimming pared 4 bases from V and 1 base from J, leaving 7 bases between. This CDR3 region has 12 residues. Germline lookup yields CDR1 SQVTM and CDR2 ANQGSEA. The CDR3, as DNA: TGCAGCGTTGCCAGGGGGAACACTGAAGCTTTCTTT. It codes for CSVARGNTEAFF. Complete variable domain (other parts from reference TRBV29-1 and TRBJ1-1): SAVISQKPSRDICQRGTSLTIQCQVDSQVTMMFWYRQQPGQSLTLIATANQGSEATYESGFVIDKFPISRPNLTFSTLTVSNMSPEDSSIYLCSVARGNTEAFFGQGTRLTVV.

This rearrangement joins TRBV3-1 (or the pseudogene TRBV3-2) to TRBJ1-2; 8 bases map to TRBD1. Germline V lookup: CDR1 LGHDT, CDR2 YNNKEL (reference sequence). The CDR3 extends over 14 amino acids. Losses at the gene ends were 3 bases for V and 0 bases for J; bases not matched to a gene: 0. The CDR3 spells CASSQGQANYGYTF. CDR3 in DNA: TGTGCCAGCAGCCAGGGACAGGCTAACTATGGCTACACCTTC.

The chain couples TRBV18 to TRBJ1-6, with TRBD1 matching 10 bases. CDR3 length: 20 residues. J was trimmed by 0 bases and V by 3 bases; bases with no gene match: 11. Germline assignment: CDR1 KGHSH and CDR2 LQKENI. CDR3 coding DNA: TGTGCCAGCTCACCGGGGACAGGGGACAGGGCATCCTCCTATAATTCACCCCTCCACTTT. It encodes CASSPGTGDRASSYNSPLHF. Full variable domain (remainder filled in from reference TRBV18 and TRBJ1-6): NAGVMQNPRHLVRRRGQEARLRCSPMKGHSHVYWYRQLPEEGLKFMVYLQKENIIDESGMPKERFSAEFPKEGPSILRIQQVVRGDSAAYFCASSPGTGDRASSYNSPLHFGNGTRLTVT.

This chain joins TRBV28 and TRBJ1-1, with D unresolved. Germline CDR1 is MDHEN and CDR2 is SYDVKM. This CDR3 has 11 amino acids. V lost 6 bases and J lost 5, with 7 bases in between. This chain's CDR3 is CASRAFTEAFF. CDR3 sequence (DNA): TGTGCCAGCAGAGCCTTTACTGAAGCTTTCTTT. The full variable domain, with the rest looked up from reference TRBV28 and TRBJ1-1, is DVKVTQSSRYLVKRTGEKVFLECVQDMDHENMFWYRQDPGLGLRLIYFSYDVKMKEKGDIPEGYSVSREKKERFSLILESASTNQTSMYLCASRAFTEAFFGQGTRLTVV.

V and J are TRBV28 and TRBJ1-4; possibly TRBD1 for D (6 bases). The length of the CDR3 is 16 residues. Trimming stripped 6 bases from V and 4 bases from J, with 18 bases between. Germline V CDR1 and CDR2: MDHEN, SYDVKM. The CDR3 DNA reads TGTGCCAGCAGCAATACCAACAGGGACATTAATGAAAAACTGTTTTTT. Protein sequence: CASSNTNRDINEKLFF.

This chain joins TRBV4-1 and TRBJ1-5; tentative D call: TRBD1 (5 bases). The CDR3 consists of 16 residues. In germline, CDR1 is MGHRA, CDR2 YSYEKL. The V gene lost 2 bases and the J gene lost 3 bases, with 14 bases spanning the gap. The CDR3 spells CASSQTLRVSNQPQHF. The CDR3 nucleotides are TGCGCCAGCAGCCAAACTCTCAGGGTTTCCAATCAGCCCCAGCATTTT.

The gene calls are TRBV9 and TRBJ1-1, with TRBD1 as a possible D gene (5 bases). Looked up from germline, CDR1 is SGDLS and CDR2 is YYNGEE. Between the trimmed V and J ends, which lost 0 bases and 4 bases, there was a span of 19 bases. The CDR3 extends over 17 amino acids. CDR3 loop: CASSVVLDWAGPTEAFF. DNA of the CDR3: TGTGCCAGCAGCGTAGTCCTGGATTGGGCAGGGCCCACTGAAGCTTTCTTT. The full variable domain, rest sourced from reference TRBV9 and TRBJ1-1, is DSGVTQTPKHLITATGQRVTLRCSPRSGDLSVYWYQQSLDQGLQFLIQYYNGEERAKGNILERFSAQQFPDLHSELNLSSLELGDSALYFCASSVVLDWAGPTEAFFGQGTRLTVV.

In its sample, this clone was seen once. A read error may produce the germline difference seen at one junction end. V and J are TRBV3-1 (or the pseudogene TRBV3-2) and TRBJ1-1; 10 nucleotides agree with TRBD1. Germline V CDR1 and CDR2: LGHDT, YNNKEL (reference sequence). The length of the CDR3 is 12 residues. CDR3: CASSHHGDRGRF. DNA of the CDR3: TGTGCCAGCAGCCACCACGGGGACAGGGGTCGATTT.

A single count supports this clone. This sequence joins TRBV27 and TRBJ1-5; tentatively, D is TRBD1 (6 bases). This CDR3 has 18 amino acids. V lost 5 bases to trimming and J lost 4 bases, with 24 bases between them. Germline V gene data show CDR1 as MNHEY and CDR2 as SMNVEV (reference sequence). CDR3 protein: CASSPVSTTGSRNQPQHF. Here the CDR3 DNA reads TGTGCCAGCAGTCCTGTCTCTACCACAGGGTCTAGGAATCAGCCCCAGCATTTT.

V is TRBV19 and J is TRBJ1-4, with TRBD1 as a possible D gene (5 bases). In germline, CDR1 is LNHDA, CDR2 SQIVND (reference sequence). Trimming left V 4 bases short and J 5 bases short, with 11 bases between. The length of the CDR3 is 14 residues. The CDR3 DNA follows: TGTGCCAGTAGTAGGGAGGGGCTGAATGAAAAACTGTTTTTT. This codes for CASSREGLNEKLFF.

This rearrangement joins TRBV19 to TRBJ2-2, with a possible D match to TRBD1 (6 bases). Germline-derived CDR1 and CDR2 are LNHDA and SQIVND (reference sequence). The CDR3 consists of 16 residues. V lost 3 bases, J lost 1 base, and 12 bases lay in between. The DNA of the CDR3 is TGTGCCAGTAGTATGATCCGACAGGTGAACACCGGGGAGCTGTTTTTT. Encoded protein: CASSMIRQVNTGELFF.

The V and J genes are TRBV19 and TRBJ1-1; 10 nucleotides line up with TRBD1. Germline CDR1 and CDR2: LNHDA and SQIVND (reference sequence). V shed 5 bases and J 5 bases; nucleotides not matched to a gene: 11. The CDR3 runs to 16 residues. In nucleotides, the CDR3 is TGTGCCAGTAGTTTGGGACAGGGGAGGAGTGGGACTGAAGCTTTCTTT. It codes for CASSLGQGRSGTEAFF.

The CDR3 protein is CASSDYSNQPQHF. The CDR3, as DNA: TGTGCCAGCAGTGATTATAGCAATCAGCCCCAGCATTTT. The chain uses TRBV2 and TRBJ1-5; D gene unclear. The ends were cut back, 3 bases at V and 0 bases at J, with 3 bases in the middle. The CDR3 consists of 13 residues. CDR1 and CDR2 (germline): SNHLY, FYNNEI. Combining the CDR3 with reference TRBV2 and TRBJ1-5 gives the whole variable domain EPEVTQTPSHQVTQMGQEVILRCVPISNHLYFYWYRQILGQKVEFLVSFYNNEISEKSEIFDDQFSVERPDGSNFTLKIRSTKLEDSAMYFCASSDYSNQPQHFGDGTRLSIL.

This sequence joins TRBV2 and TRBJ1-6; tentatively, D is TRBD1 (6 bases). The V end was cut by 0 bases, the J end by 9 bases, with 9 bases between. CDR1 is SNHLY, CDR2 FYNNEI, per germline. This CDR3 has 14 residues. Written as DNA, the CDR3 is TGTGCCAGCAGTGAAGCGGGACAAGGTTCACCCCTCCACTTT. Amino acids: CASSEAGQGSPLHF.

The chain combines TRBV30 with TRBJ1-2; 12 nucleotides line up with TRBD1. CDR1 and CDR2 (germline): GTSNPN, SVGIG (reference sequence). The CDR3 extends over 14 amino acids. Trimming took 6 bases from V and 4 from J; bases not matched to a gene: 6. This CDR3 reads CACTGQGAFYGYTF. The DNA of the CDR3 is TGTGCCTGTACGGGACAGGGGGCCTTCTATGGCTACACCTTC.

This clone was observed a handful of times. The J gene is TRBJ2-1, the V gene TRBV3-1 (or the pseudogene TRBV3-2); maybe TRBD2 (6 bases). The germline V gene has CDR1 LGHDT and CDR2 YNNKEL (reference sequence). This CDR3 has 16 residues. V was clipped by 2 bases and J by 5 bases, with 16 bases between them. As DNA, the CDR3 is TGTGCCAGCAGCCAACGGAGGGACCGGGGCCACAATGAGCAGTTCTTC. This codes for CASSQRRDRGHNEQFF.

The chain joins TRBV9 to TRBJ2-4, with D possibly TRBD1 on 5 matching bases. CDR1 and CDR2 from the germline V gene are SGDLS and YYNGEE. Trimming removed 0 bases at V and 0 bases at J, with 10 bases between. The CDR3 totals 16 residues. DNA of the CDR3: TGTGCCAGCAGCGTAGCTATGGGGCTAGCCAAAAACATTCAGTACTTC. Translated, it gives CASSVAMGLAKNIQYF.

This clone occurred once. The rearrangement uses TRBV5-5 and TRBJ2-5; 7 bases map to TRBD1. The germline gives CDR1 SGHKS, CDR2 YYEKEE (reference sequence). V trimming: 3 bases; J trimming: 1 base; junction bases outside the gene matches: 6. The CDR3 is 15 residues long. For the CDR3, the DNA is TGTGCCAGCAGCTCCCGGACAGGTCCCCAAGAGACCCAGTACTTC. Encoded protein: CASSSRTGPQETQYF. The whole variable domain, filled in from reference TRBV5-5 and TRBJ2-5, reads DAGVTQSPTHLIKTRGQQVTLRCSPISGHKSVSWYQQVLGQGPQFIFQYYEKEERGRGNFPDRFSARQFPNYSSELNVNALLLGDSALYLCASSSRTGPQETQYFGPGTRLLVL.

This chain connects TRBV4-1 to TRBJ2-3, with D possibly matching TRBD2 (5 bases). The V end was cut by 1 base, the J end by 5 bases, with 22 bases between. The CDR3 loop spans 18 amino acids. The germline CDR1 and CDR2 sequences are MGHRA and YSYEKL. The DNA for the CDR3 is TGCGCCAGCAGCCAAGTTTGGGTCGGACTTTCGCCCCAAGATACGCAGTATTTT. Its protein product is CASSQVWVGLSPQDTQYF.

This clone was found a few times. The chain recombines TRBV6-4 with TRBJ2-2; 9 bases align to TRBD1. Germline CDR1 and CDR2: MRHNA and SNTAGT. J gave up 5 bases and V 4 bases, and 5 bases lay outside the gene matches. This CDR3 has 15 residues. DNA of the CDR3: TGTGCCAGCAGTGCAGGACAGGGGACGACCGGGGAGCTGTTTTTT. Its protein product is CASSAGQGTTGELFF.